The next 13 T cell receptor beta chains were all read from a single sample in a study of blood T cell repertoires in COVID-19. The assay was immunoSEQ multiplex PCR, and TCRdb's table has in-frame clones only and misses some. The sample carries 150,000 to 200,000 clones, 88% recorded once. Sequencing used PBMCs or T cells enriched from blood (not recorded which). The receptors were sampled from a young woman who had recovered from COVID-19.

The V and J genes are TRBV19 and TRBJ1-3; D possibly corresponds to TRBD1 (6 bases). Trimming took 3 bases from V and 4 from J, leaving 10 bases between them. Looked up from germline, CDR1 is LNHDA and CDR2 is SQIVND (reference sequence). The CDR3 contains 14 residues. The CDR3 DNA follows: TGTGCCAGTAGTATGGCAACAGGGGGAAACACCATATATTTT. Its protein product is CASSMATGGNTIYF.

The rearrangement links TRBV7-8 to TRBJ1-6; no reliable D call. In germline, CDR1 is SGHVS, CDR2 FQNEAQ. V gave up 7 bases and J gave up 9 bases, with 16 bases separating them. The CDR3 covers 14 residues. The CDR3 region is CASTRFGPSSPLHF. In DNA, the CDR3 is TGTGCCAGCACCCGCTTTGGGCCGAGTTCACCCCTCCACTTT.

The genes are TRBV5-4 and TRBJ1-4; 7 nucleotides line up with TRBD1. Germline trimming cut 4 bases from V and 8 bases from J; bases unmatched to any gene: 14. The CDR3 length is 16 residues. The germline gives CDR1 SGHNT, CDR2 YYREEE (reference sequence). CDR3 sequence (DNA): TGTGCCAGCAGCCCAGAGGGTGACAGGGCAGGCGAAAAACTGTTTTTT. Its translation: CASSPEGDRAGEKLFF.

This clone was counted a single time. This CDR3 reads CASSQGPDRGLGVGTQYF. CDR3 in DNA: TGCGCCAGCAGCCAAGGTCCTGACAGGGGCCTTGGGGTTGGGACCCAGTACTTC. The V gene is TRBV4-1, the J gene TRBJ2-5; 8 bases agree with TRBD1. This CDR3 is built from 18 residues. The V and J ends lost 1 base and 7 bases, in that order; junction bases with no gene match: 17. CDR1 and CDR2 (germline): MGHRA, YSYEKL.

The V and J genes are TRBV6-2 or TRBV6-3 and TRBJ2-7, with 11 nucleotides matching TRBD1. CDR1 MNHEY and CDR2 SVGEGT come from the germline V gene. The trim removed 4 bases at V and 0 bases at J, leaving 5 bases unmatched. CDR3 length: 16 residues. CDR3 in amino acids: CASSSSGQGVSYEQYF. For the CDR3, the DNA is TGTGCCAGCAGTTCCTCGGGACAGGGGGTCTCCTACGAGCAGTACTTC.

The chain uses TRBV28 and TRBJ1-2; the D gene is possibly TRBD1 (5 bases). V was pared by 5 bases and J by 3 bases, with 22 bases between. The CDR3 totals 17 residues. Germline CDR1 and CDR2: MDHEN and SYDVKM. Written as DNA, the CDR3 is TGTGCCAGCAGTGATGTTACAGGCGGAACGTACGACTATGGCTACACCTTC. This encodes CASSDVTGGTYDYGYTF.

This clone was picked up a small number of times. The V call is TRBV5-1, the J call TRBJ1-6, with 7 bases that match TRBD1. V shed 4 bases and J 8 bases; nucleotides not matched to a gene: 6. The CDR3 contains 14 residues. Germline V gene sequence: CDR1 SGHRS, CDR2 YFSETQ. The CDR3 is CASSVTTGDSPLHF. Here the CDR3 DNA reads TGCGCCAGCAGCGTAACCACAGGGGATTCACCCCTCCACTTT.

The V call is TRBV11-2, the J call TRBJ1-4; 7 bases align to TRBD1. CDR1 is SGHAT and CDR2 is FQNNGV in the germline V gene. The CDR3 spans 15 residues. V lost 3 bases to trimming and J lost 4 bases; unmatched junction nucleotides: 5. The CDR3: CASSLRQGRNEKLFF. The DNA of the CDR3 is TGTGCCAGCAGCTTGCGACAGGGCCGTAATGAAAAACTGTTTTTT.

The J gene is TRBJ2-5, the V gene TRBV5-1; 7 nucleotides line up with TRBD1. J gave up 2 bases and V 4 bases, and 14 bases lay outside the gene matches. This CDR3 spans 17 amino acids. CDR1 and CDR2 (germline): SGHRS, YFSETQ. In nucleotides, the CDR3 is TGCGCCAGCAGCCTGATCCGGGACAGTGCAATACAAGAGACCCAGTACTTC. Translated, it gives CASSLIRDSAIQETQYF.

The chain links TRBV7-2 to TRBJ1-6; a possible D gene is TRBD1 (5 bases). This CDR3 has 16 amino acids. Per germline, CDR1 SGHTA and CDR2 FQGNSA. Trimming stripped 1 base from V and 6 bases from J, with 13 bases between. CDR3 DNA sequence: TGTGCCAGCAGCTTAGTAGGGGCCGGTCCTAATTCACCCCTCCACTTT. This gives the protein CASSLVGAGPNSPLHF.

The chain couples TRBV25-1 to TRBJ2-7; no definite D call. Looked up from germline, CDR1 is MGHDK and CDR2 is SYGVNS. The CDR3 runs to 11 residues. The V end was cut by 3 bases, the J end by 3 bases, with 3 bases between. This CDR3 reads CASSDSYEQYF. The CDR3 bases are TGTGCCAGCAGTGACAGCTACGAGCAGTACTTC.

The CDR3 protein is CASSYGQVNTEAFF. In DNA, the CDR3 is TGTGCCAGCAGTTACGGGCAGGTTAACACTGAAGCTTTCTTT. The rearrangement joins TRBV6-5 to TRBJ1-1, with D unresolved. V was clipped by 2 bases and J by 2 bases, with 9 bases between them. The CDR3 sequence is 14 residues long. Germline lookup yields CDR1 MNHEY and CDR2 SVGAGI.

This chain links TRBV6-5 with TRBJ2-7; D is possibly TRBD1 (6 bases). Germline CDR1 reads MNHEY; CDR2 reads SVGAGI. The CDR3 length is 13 residues. The V end was cut by 6 bases, the J end by 6 bases, with 15 bases between. CDR3 protein: CASRGHHGSEQYF. CDR3 nucleotides: TGTGCCAGCAGGGGACATCACGGTTCCGAGCAGTACTTC.